The 32 T cell receptor beta chains listed next were all sequenced from one sample in a study of cytomegalovirus exposure and HLA in healthy donors. PCR amplification relied on 60 Vbeta primers (plus 13 Jbeta primers). Sequencing was performed with immunoSEQ multiplex PCR; in TCRdb, only in-frame clones are kept and a portion is missing. The table lists some 200,000 clones, around four fifths of them singletons. The sequenced material came from PBMCs. The receptor set was obtained from a woman between 50 and 59 years old in good health and CMV-seropositive.

The rearrangement joins TRBV27 to TRBJ1-4; 7 bases align to TRBD1. The V segment lost 5 bases and the J segment 8 bases; nucleotides outside the gene matches: 8. The CDR3 sequence is 14 residues long. The germline V gene encodes CDR1 MNHEY and CDR2 SMNVEV (reference sequence). This CDR3 is CASSPGTEGEKLFF. CDR3 in DNA: TGTGCCAGCAGTCCTGGGACAGAAGGGGAAAAACTGTTTTTT. The complete variable domain, with remaining parts taken from reference TRBV27 and TRBJ1-4, reads EAQVTQNPRYLITVTGKKLTVTCSQNMNHEYMSWYRQDPGLGLRQIYYSMNVEVTDKGDVPEGYKVSRKEKRNFPLILESPSPNQTSLYFCASSPGTEGEKLFFGSGTQLSVL.

The genes are TRBV5-4 and TRBJ2-3, with 10 nucleotides matching TRBD2. V trimming: 4 bases; J trimming: 4 bases; junction bases outside the gene matches: 9. Germline values: CDR1 SGHNT, CDR2 YYREEE (reference sequence). The CDR3 extends over 16 amino acids. The CDR3 region is CASSPRGAGGPDTQYF. In DNA, the CDR3 is TGTGCCAGCAGCCCCCGGGGAGCGGGGGGGCCAGATACGCAGTATTTT. Full variable domain (missing parts from reference TRBV5-4 and TRBJ2-3): ETGVTQSPTHLIKTRGQQVTLRCSSQSGHNTVSWYQQALGQGPQFIFQYYREEENGRGNFPPRFSGLQFPNYSSELNVNALELDDSALYLCASSPRGAGGPDTQYFGPGTRLTVL.

This sequence joins TRBV5-4 and TRBJ2-1; 11 nucleotides line up with TRBD2. The V segment lost 5 bases and the J segment 0 bases; nucleotides outside the gene matches: 7. The CDR3 totals 17 residues. Germline CDR1 and CDR2: SGHNT and YYREEE (reference sequence). The CDR3 loop reads CASRPSSGGSSYNEQFF. DNA for the CDR3: TGTGCCAGCAGACCCTCTAGCGGGGGGAGCTCCTACAATGAGCAGTTCTTC.

Comments on this clone: At one of its ends the junction is not consistent with the germline gene, which may arise from a read error. The chain is built from TRBV7-9 and TRBJ2-1; 14 bases match TRBD2. CDR3 length: 16 residues. Germline V gene data show CDR1 as SEHNR and CDR2 as FQNEAQ (reference sequence). The CDR3 reads CSSSRGTSGSYDEQFF. As DNA, the CDR3 is TGTTCCAGCAGCCGAGGGACTAGCGGGAGCTATGATGAGCAGTTCTTC.

This chain links TRBV7-2 with TRBJ2-3, with 14 bases fitting TRBD2. This CDR3 has 17 residues. After removal of 2 bases from V and 3 bases from J, the junction contained 4 bases not matched to a gene. In germline, CDR1 is SGHTA, CDR2 FQGNSA. The CDR3 loop reads CASSLLGLAGGTDTQYF. Written as DNA, the CDR3 is TGTGCCAGCAGCTTACTCGGACTAGCGGGGGGAACAGATACGCAGTATTTT.

The rearrangement joins TRBV6-6 to TRBJ1-3; D gene ambiguous. Trimming shortened V by 5 bases and J by 0 bases, and 8 bases separated the two germline ends. The CDR3 consists of 14 residues. Germline CDR1 is MNHNY and CDR2 is SVGAGI (reference sequence). This CDR3 reads CASSPNFSGNTIYF. In nucleotides, the CDR3 is TGTGCCAGCAGTCCAAATTTCTCTGGAAACACCATATATTTT.

V usage is TRBV6-5 and J usage is TRBJ1-2; D is possibly TRBD1 (5 bases). CDR1 is MNHEY, CDR2 SVGAGI, per germline. With 0 bases removed from V and 5 bases from J, the gap between germline ends came to 16 bases. This CDR3 has 16 amino acids. CDR3 protein: CASSYSSLRGSYGYTF. The CDR3 DNA follows: TGTGCCAGCAGTTACTCGTCCCTGCGGGGCTCGTATGGCTACACCTTC.

The chain uses TRBV6-4 and TRBJ1-2, with D maybe TRBD1 (6 bases). With 7 bases removed from V and 2 bases from J, the gap between germline ends came to 14 bases. In germline, CDR1 is MRHNA, CDR2 SNTAGT. The CDR3 runs to 14 residues. Here the CDR3 reads CASTPLQGNYGYTF. The CDR3 bases are TGTGCCAGCACACCTTTACAGGGCAACTATGGCTACACCTTC.

The chain has TRBV10-3 and TRBJ2-5, with 7 bases lining up with TRBD2. This CDR3 is 13 amino acids long. CDR1 is ENHRY and CDR2 is SYGVKD in the germline V gene. The V and J ends lost 8 bases and 5 bases, in that order; junction bases with no gene match: 8. CDR3 nucleotide sequence: TGTGCCATCGGGAGGGAGGCGCGGGAGACCCAGTACTTC. Its protein is CAIGREARETQYF.

The chain uses TRBV6-6 and TRBJ2-5, with 9 bases aligning to TRBD2. CDR1 and CDR2 from the germline V gene are MNHNY and SVGAGI (reference sequence). V lost 6 bases, J lost 2 bases, and 7 bases stayed unmatched. The CDR3 is 15 amino acids. This chain's CDR3 is CASSMRLAEQETQYF. For the CDR3, the DNA is TGTGCCAGCAGCATGAGACTAGCGGAGCAAGAGACCCAGTACTTC.

The chain recombines TRBV10-3 with TRBJ2-2; 9 bases match TRBD1. Looked up from germline, CDR1 is ENHRY and CDR2 is SYGVKD. The CDR3 has 15 amino acids. V lost 7 bases and J lost 4; bases outside the gene matches: 7. The DNA for the CDR3 is TGTGCCATCACTAGGACAGGGGTGCCCACCGGGGAGCTGTTTTTT. Translating it yields CAITRTGVPTGELFF.

CDR3 nucleotides: TGTGCCTGGCCCCCGGGGACACTTTCTGGAAACACCATATATTTT. It encodes CAWPPGTLSGNTIYF. The V call is TRBV30, the J call TRBJ1-3; TRBD1 is a possible D gene (6 bases). V was shortened by 5 bases and J by 1 base, with 15 bases between the two germline ends. The CDR3 consists of 15 residues. CDR1 and CDR2 from the germline V gene are GTSNPN and SVGIG (reference sequence).

V gene TRBV28 combines with J gene TRBJ1-3; possible D gene TRBD1, 5 bases. The V gene lost 3 bases and the J gene lost 4 bases, with 13 bases spanning the gap. The CDR3 is 15 amino acids. Germline CDR1 MDHEN, CDR2 SYDVKM. In nucleotides, the CDR3 is TGTGCCAGCAGTTTCTCAGGGAATATCGGAAACACCATATATTTT. It is translated as CASSFSGNIGNTIYF.

The rearrangement joins TRBV7-6 to TRBJ2-5; 9 bases align to TRBD2. The V gene's germline CDR1 is SGHVS and CDR2 FNYEAQ. After removal of 3 bases from V and 5 bases from J, the junction contained 7 bases not matched to a gene. The CDR3 spans 15 residues. Here the CDR3 DNA reads TGTGCCAGCAGCTTCAATAGCGGGAGCGGGGAGACCCAGTACTTC. Protein: CASSFNSGSGETQYF.

This rearrangement joins TRBV2 to TRBJ2-1; D perhaps matches TRBD1 (5 bases). Trimming shortened V by 7 bases and J by 0 bases, and 10 bases separated the two germline ends. Germline V gives CDR1 SNHLY, CDR2 FYNNEI. This CDR3 has 14 residues. As DNA, the CDR3 is TGTGCCAGCAATGGCAGGGTCTCCTACAATGAGCAGTTCTTC. Amino acids: CASNGRVSYNEQFF.

This clone was recorded a few times. This chain uses TRBV2 with TRBJ1-4; D ambiguous. There are 12 residues in the CDR3. Germline V gives CDR1 SNHLY, CDR2 FYNNEI. V was clipped by 10 bases and J by 8 bases, with 14 bases between them. As DNA, the CDR3 is TGTGCCACCGCGGATAGGGAGGAAAAACTGTTTTTT. Its protein is CATADREEKLFF.

V gene TRBV2 combines with J gene TRBJ1-2; 8 bases map to TRBD1. The germline gives CDR1 SNHLY, CDR2 FYNNEI. With V trimmed by 4 bases and J by 5 bases, 0 bases remained unmatched. The CDR3 consists of 12 residues. The CDR3 nucleotides are TGTGCCAGCAGTGGGACAGGGTATGGCTACACCTTC. Its protein is CASSGTGYGYTF.

This chain uses TRBV18 with TRBJ2-2; no reliable D call. The V and J ends lost 2 bases and 0 bases respectively, with 7 bases between them. Germline V lookup: CDR1 KGHSH, CDR2 LQKENI. This CDR3 region has 15 residues. The CDR3 region has the DNA TGTGCCAGCTCACCATCTACTCCGAACACCGGGGAGCTGTTTTTT. This codes for CASSPSTPNTGELFF.

This clone was observed once. The rearrangement joins TRBV14 to TRBJ2-3; D remains ambiguous. Germline CDR1 reads SGHDN; CDR2 reads FVKESK. The CDR3 sequence is 12 residues long. V was cut by 0 bases and J by 8 bases, with 6 bases left in between. The CDR3 loop reads CASSQDPSTQYF. In DNA, the CDR3 is TGTGCCAGCAGCCAAGATCCCAGTACGCAGTATTTT.

The chain has TRBV10-1 and TRBJ2-5; TRBD2 aligns across 9 bases. Germline lookup yields CDR1 WNHNN and CDR2 SYGVQD (reference sequence). The CDR3 loop spans 16 amino acids. Germline trimming cut 4 bases from V and 1 base from J; bases unmatched to any gene: 7. CDR3 DNA: TGCGCCAGCAGTGGGAATAGCGGGAGAACCCAAGAGACCCAGTACTTC. Amino acid sequence: CASSGNSGRTQETQYF.

The V gene is TRBV5-1, the J gene TRBJ2-1; 13 bases agree with TRBD2. The CDR3 has 15 amino acids. With 4 bases clipped from V and 7 bases from J, the junction kept 5 bases outside the gene matches. Germline assignment: CDR1 SGHRS and CDR2 YFSETQ. In nucleotides, the CDR3 is TGCGCCAGCAGCCGACTAGCGGGGGGAAGTAATGAGCAGTTCTTC. This codes for CASSRLAGGSNEQFF.

The chain carries TRBV27 and TRBJ2-7; TRBD1 matches at 8 bases. The V gene end was trimmed by 3 bases and the J gene end by 3 bases; junction bases not matched to a gene: 10. This CDR3 comprises 16 residues. Germline V gene sequence: CDR1 MNHEY, CDR2 SMNVEV (reference sequence). The CDR3 DNA is TGTGCCAGCAGTTTGGTTGGGACAGGAGGAATCTACGAGCAGTACTTC. Encoded protein: CASSLVGTGGIYEQYF.

This chain connects TRBV11-2 to TRBJ2-1, with 8 bases that match TRBD2. In germline, CDR1 is SGHAT, CDR2 FQNNGV. The CDR3 spans 16 residues. J lost 4 bases, V lost 0 bases, and 5 bases had no gene match. CDR3 in amino acids: CASSLDRGGEYNEQFF. DNA for the CDR3: TGTGCCAGCAGCTTAGATCGGGGGGGGGAGTACAATGAGCAGTTCTTC. The full variable domain, rest sourced from reference TRBV11-2 and TRBJ2-1, is EAGVAQSPRYKIIEKRQSVAFWCNPISGHATLYWYQQILGQGPKLLIQFQNNGVVDDSQLPKDRFSAERLKGVDSTLKIQPAKLEDSAVYLCASSLDRGGEYNEQFFGPGTRLTVL.

In the case of this clone: Germline is not matched at one junction end, which may reflect a read error. The chain employs TRBV7-9 and TRBJ1-2; D uncertain. Germline assignment: CDR1 SEHNR and CDR2 FQNEAQ (reference sequence). CDR3 length: 13 residues. This CDR3 reads CSSSLDGNYGYTF. The DNA for the CDR3 is TGTTCCAGCAGCTTAGACGGGAACTATGGCTACACCTTC.

The rearrangement uses TRBV10-3 and TRBJ2-1; 11 positions agree with TRBD2. With 10 bases clipped from V and 2 bases from J, the junction kept 4 bases outside the gene matches. The CDR3 sequence is 14 residues long. In germline, CDR1 is ENHRY, CDR2 SYGVKD. The CDR3 DNA is TGTGCCACCGTTAGCGGGGGGGCCTACAATGAGCAGTTCTTC. This gives the protein CATVSGGAYNEQFF.

The chain carries TRBV9 and TRBJ2-5, with a possible D match to TRBD2 (6 bases). V lost 2 bases, J lost 2 bases, and 7 bases lay in between. Germline V gene lookup returns CDR1 SGDLS and CDR2 YYNGEE. The CDR3 has 13 residues. CDR3 protein: CASSVGLQETQYF. The CDR3 DNA follows: TGTGCCAGCAGCGTGGGACTTCAAGAGACCCAGTACTTC.

CDR3 sequence: CASSLVGTLDPEAFF. The CDR3 region has the DNA TGTGCCAGCAGCTTGGTCGGGACATTAGACCCTGAAGCTTTCTTT. The chain employs TRBV7-8 and TRBJ1-1, with TRBD1 as a possible D gene (6 bases). Germline-derived CDR1 and CDR2 are SGHVS and FQNEAQ. The CDR3 spans 15 residues. The V end was cut by 3 bases, the J end by 6 bases, with 17 bases between.

The CDR3 sequence: CASSSDGRVKYEQFF. The CDR3 bases are TGTGCCAGCAGTTCCGATGGGAGGGTAAAATATGAGCAGTTCTTC. This rearrangement joins TRBV27 to TRBJ2-1; 7 bases align to TRBD2. V shed 4 bases and J 8 bases; nucleotides not matched to a gene: 11. The germline CDR1 and CDR2 sequences are MNHEY and SMNVEV (reference sequence). This CDR3 has 15 amino acids.

V gene TRBV19 combines with J gene TRBJ1-3; D might be TRBD1 (5 bases). From germline, CDR1 is LNHDA and CDR2 SQIVND (reference sequence). CDR3 size: 15 residues. Deletions cut 7 bases from V and 0 bases from J, with 13 bases between. The CDR3 bases are TGTGCCAGTAATTCCGACAGACTCTCTGGAAACACCATATATTTT. Its protein is CASNSDRLSGNTIYF. Combining the CDR3 with reference TRBV19 and TRBJ1-3 gives the whole variable domain DGGITQSPKYLFRKEGQNVTLSCEQNLNHDAMYWYRQDPGQGLRLIYYSQIVNDFQKGDIAEGYSVSREKKESFPLTVTSAQKNPTAFYLCASNSDRLSGNTIYFGEGSWLTVV.

V usage is TRBV5-1 and J usage is TRBJ1-4; D uncertain. The CDR3 runs to 15 residues. V was shortened by 0 bases and J by 3 bases, with 9 bases between the two germline ends. Germline V gene data show CDR1 as SGHRS and CDR2 as YFSETQ. CDR3 DNA sequence: TGCGCCAGCAGCTTGGGCGTGGGAGCTAATGAAAAACTGTTTTTT. Translated: CASSLGVGANEKLFF.

This chain uses TRBV11-2 with TRBJ1-4, with a possible D match to TRBD1 (6 bases). Trimming cost V 1 base and J 4 bases, with 13 bases left between them. This CDR3 is 16 amino acids long. The germline CDR1 and CDR2 sequences are SGHAT and FQNNGV. The CDR3 loop is CASSLAGRGFNEKLFF. CDR3 nucleotide sequence: TGTGCCAGCAGCTTAGCCGGCAGGGGTTTTAATGAAAAACTGTTTTTT. The full variable domain, in which reference TRBV11-2 and TRBJ1-4 provide the parts outside the CDR3, is EAGVAQSPRYKIIEKRQSVAFWCNPISGHATLYWYQQILGQGPKLLIQFQNNGVVDDSQLPKDRFSAERLKGVDSTLKIQPAKLEDSAVYLCASSLAGRGFNEKLFFGSGTQLSVL.

The V and J genes are TRBV10-3 and TRBJ2-3; 7 bases match TRBD2. Trimming cost V 8 bases and J 1 base; bases outside gene matches: 3. This CDR3 comprises 13 residues. CDR1 and CDR2 from the germline V gene are ENHRY and SYGVKD. Here the CDR3 reads CAIGEGGTDTQYF. In DNA form, the CDR3 reads TGTGCCATCGGGGAGGGCGGCACAGATACGCAGTATTTT.